This T cell receptor (beta chain) was profiled in a study of regulatory T cells in long-lasting Graves disease. This clonotype showed up many times. As for time point: newly diagnosed GD, antithyroid drugs for less than 3 months. The authors made the TCR library using RNA they extracted from PBMCs. Peripheral blood, at about 10 milliliters, went into EDTA tubes. This CDR3 region has 17 residues. Germline CDR1 and CDR2: MNHEY and SVGAGI. Unmatched junction bases numbered 12, after V lost 2 bases and J lost 4 bases. Arm-PCR of CDR3 regions with iRepertoire HTBI primers generated TCR beta libraries. TCRdb re-analysed the multiplex PCR reads in MiXCR, keeping a single row per CDR3 protein. The table has about 220,000 distinct CDR3 sequences, less than 20% seen once. The sample was also linked to a second study, of T cells in Graves' hyperthyroidism and ophthalmopathy. That paper adds: During a first-round RT-PCR of the TCR CDR3, the HTBI primer set was used.

This chain connects TRBV6-5 to TRBJ1-2; 8 nucleotides align to TRBD1. The sequencing here drew on peripheral blood mononuclear cells (PBMCs), taken at new diagnosis, from a patient treated with antithyroid drugs. The receptor comes from a woman in her 30s with Graves disease. This CDR3 reads CASSYSDRGALGYGYTF. Written as DNA, the CDR3 is TGTGCCAGCAGTTACAGCGACAGGGGCGCGCTGGGCTATGGCTACACCTTC.